This entry lists 20 T cell receptor beta chains sequenced from one sample in a study of CD8+ T cells in alopecia areata. TCR sequencing used cDNA made by reverse transcription of extracted RNA. The data were produced by immunoSEQ multiplex PCR, yet TCRdb's version contains in-frame clones alone and is incomplete. The sample shows over 100,000 clones, none of them appearing just once. Input material: lesional skin. Receptor source: a C3H/HeJ mouse with alopecia areata. The strain's MHC haplotype is H2-k.

This clone occurred a few times. Mouse germline and gene names are used. The CDR3 here is CTCSAGGGAAEQFF. CDR3 DNA, as far as it was read: TGCACCTGCAGTGCAGGTGGGGGGGCGGCT. This chain uses TRBV1 with TRBJ2-1; 9 bases match TRBD2. The sequenced fragment ends 4 residues before the CDR3 boundary, so the rest is inferred from the germline J gene. The length of the CDR3 is 14 residues. The germline V gene has CDR1 NSQYPW and CDR2 LRSPGD (reference sequence).

Points on this clone: These gene names are mouse names. The read stops 4 residues short of the end of the CDR3; the missing end is completed from the germline J gene. This chain links TRBV13-3 with TRBJ1-4, with no clear D. The V end was cut by 1 base, the J end by 1 base, with 5 bases between. CDR3 length: 14 amino acids. CDR1 NNHDY and CDR2 SYVADS come from the germline V gene. The sequenced CDR3 bases are TGTGCCAGCAGTGATATGTATTCCAACGAA. Translated, it gives CASSDMYSNE. The entire CDR3 is CASSDMYSNERLFF.

In its sample, this clone was seen many times. Gene names and germline match the mouse. The read stops 4 residues short of the end of the CDR3; the missing end is completed from the germline J gene. The J gene is TRBJ1-1, the V gene TRBV17, with 7 bases lining up with TRBD1. The length of the CDR3 is 16 residues. Trimming at V came to 1 base and at J to 0 bases, leaving 5 bases not matched to a gene. Germline V lookup: CDR1 MNHDT, CDR2 YYDKIL. Incomplete CDR3 DNA: TGTGCTAGCAGTAGAGTCCTTCAGGGGGCAAACACA. Encoded protein: CASSRVLQGANT. The CDR3 in its entirety is CASSRVLQGANTEVFF.

Note on this clone: Gene and germline names: mouse. The read gets to within 4 residues of the CDR3 end, and the germline J gene fills in the rest. The chain is built from TRBV13-3 and TRBJ1-1; 11 positions agree with TRBD1. After removal of 0 bases from V and 0 bases from J, the junction contained 1 base not matched to a gene. From germline, CDR1 is NNHDY and CDR2 SYVADS. This CDR3 has 16 residues. The sequenced CDR3 bases are TGTGCCAGCAGTGATGGGACAGGGGGCACAAACACA. It translates to CASSDGTGGTNT. In full, the CDR3 reads CASSDGTGGTNTEVFF.

This clone appeared a few times. Germline and genes here are mouse. The read falls 4 residues short of the CDR3 end, and the missing part is taken from the germline J gene. This sequence joins TRBV1 and TRBJ1-4; 8 nucleotides line up with TRBD1. Germline trimming cut 1 base from V and 5 bases from J; bases unmatched to any gene: 3. Germline-derived CDR1 and CDR2 are NSQYPW and LRSPGD (reference sequence). There are 15 residues in the CDR3. CDR3 sequence: CTCSAVWTGNERLFF. The sequenced CDR3 bases are TGCACCTGCAGTGCAGTATGGACAGGGAACGAA.

Comments on this clone: The genes and germline here are from mouse. The CDR3 loop reads CASSGTARGERLFF. The CDR3 bases that were read are TGTGCCAGCAGTGGGACAGCGCGGGGCGAA. This chain links TRBV13-3 with TRBJ1-4; the D gene is possibly TRBD1 (6 bases). The DNA ends 4 residues before the CDR3 does, and the rest of the CDR3 is filled in from the germline J gene. The CDR3 length is 14 residues. Germline CDR1 and CDR2: NNHDY and SYVADS.

This clone has only a few counts. Gene names are the mouse ones. The read finishes 4 residues shy of the CDR3 end, and the germline J gene is used to complete it. The chain employs TRBV13-1 and TRBJ2-7; D is perhaps TRBD2 (5 bases). Germline V gene sequence: CDR1 NSHNY, CDR2 SYGAGN. This CDR3 spans 15 amino acids. Trimming pared 0 bases from V and 0 bases from J, leaving 10 bases between. The CDR3 sequence is CASSDAMGSSYEQYF. Partial CDR3 DNA: TGTGCCAGCAGTGATGCAATGGGGTCCTCCTAT.

This clone showed up just a few times. These gene names are mouse names. The read comes to an end 4 residues before the CDR3 does, leaving the germline J gene to fill in the end. The rearrangement uses TRBV3 and TRBJ2-5, with 10 nucleotides matching TRBD1. The CDR3 contains 15 residues. Looked up from germline, CDR1 is SNHLY and CDR2 is FYNGKV (reference sequence). The CDR3 DNA, read in part, is TGTGCCAGCAGCTTAGACGGGACAGGGGAAGAC. Its protein product is CASSLDGTGED. The whole CDR3 is CASSLDGTGEDTQYF.

Points on this clone: The protein recorded in TCRdb does not match the translated DNA at residue 13; the protein presented here comes from translating the DNA. The gene names given are mouse names. The missing CDR3 end, 3 residues past where the read stops, is filled in from the germline J gene. V gene TRBV5 combines with J gene TRBJ1-6, with a tentative D call TRBD1 (6 bases). TRBJ1-6 is an open reading frame, and its role is uncertain. V gave up 4 bases and J gave up 0 bases, with 10 bases separating them. The CDR3 runs to 16 residues. Per the germline V gene, CDR1 is LGHNA and CDR2 is YNLKQL (reference sequence). Partial CDR3 DNA: TGTGCCAGCAGCCTCAGGGGTCTTTCCTATAATTCGCCC. Translating it yields CASSLRGLSYNSP. The CDR3 in full is CASSLRGLSYNSPLYF.

As to this clone: Gene names denote mouse genes. The CDR3 end is not reached by the read, which stops 4 residues before it; the germline J gene fills it in. This chain links TRBV13-1 with TRBJ2-7; the match to TRBD2 covers 9 bases. CDR3 length: 14 residues. Germline V gene sequence: CDR1 NSHNY, CDR2 SYGAGN. CDR3 region: CASSENWGVYEQYF. The sequenced CDR3 bases are TGTGCCAGCAGTGAGAACTGGGGGGTTTAT.

This clone was seen many times. Each gene name is a mouse one. The read stops 4 residues short of the end of the CDR3; the missing end is completed from the germline J gene. V is TRBV13-3 and J is TRBJ1-4, with D possibly matching TRBD1 (6 bases). V lost 0 bases and J 4 bases, leaving 10 bases between the germline ends. Germline CDR1 and CDR2: NNHDY and SYVADS. This CDR3 comprises 15 residues. CDR3 bases read: TGTGCCAGCAGTGATGGCCGGACAGACAACGAA. Protein: CASSDGRTDNE. The full CDR3 reads CASSDGRTDNERLFF.

As for this clone: Gene names are mouse gene names. The CDR3 end falls 4 residues outside the read, so it is completed with the germline J gene. The genes are TRBV1 and TRBJ2-2, with 8 positions matching TRBD2. Germline lookup yields CDR1 NSQYPW and CDR2 LRSPGD (reference sequence). After removal of 0 bases from V and 3 bases from J, the junction contained 3 bases not matched to a gene. The CDR3 sequence is 16 residues long. Incomplete CDR3 DNA: TGCACCTGCAGTGCAGATTCTGGGGGGCACACCGGG. Translation: CTCSADSGGHTG. The entire CDR3 protein is CTCSADSGGHTGQLYF.

This clone was counted a few times. The genes and germline here are from mouse. The read halts 4 residues ahead of the CDR3 end, with the missing end drawn from the germline J gene. V is TRBV13-3 and J is TRBJ2-4; TRBD2 might be the D (6 bases). V dropped 0 bases and J dropped 0 bases, with 8 bases sitting between them. In germline, CDR1 is NNHDY, CDR2 SYVADS. There are 15 residues in the CDR3. The CDR3 is CASSDGWGSQNTLYF. The DNA read from the CDR3 is TGTGCCAGCAGTGATGGTTGGGGGAGTCAAAAC.

Regarding this clone: Gene names are the mouse ones. The CDR3 is cut off 4 residues early in the read; its end comes from the germline J gene. The rearrangement uses TRBV19 and TRBJ1-4, with TRBD1 identical over 7 bases. V shed 2 bases, J shed 2 bases, and the junction held 3 bases outside the gene matches. Germline V gene lookup returns CDR1 FNHDT and CDR2 SITEND (reference sequence). The CDR3 runs 15 residues. CDR3 bases read: TGTGCCAGCAGTATGGTGGGACAGTCCAACGAA. It encodes CASSMVGQSNE. The full-length CDR3 reads as CASSMVGQSNERLFF. Looking up the rest from reference TRBV19 and TRBJ1-4 gives the full variable domain: GGIITQTPKFLIGQEGQKLTLKCQQNFNHDTMYWYRQDSGKGLRLIYYSITENDLQKGDLSEGYDASREKKSSFSLTVTSAQKNEMAVFLCASSMVGQSNERLFFGHGTKLSVL.

Concerning this clone: The gene symbols are mouse symbols. The read ends 4 residues early relative to the CDR3; the germline J gene fills the gap. The chain couples TRBV19 to TRBJ2-3; 8 bases line up with TRBD1. The CDR3 has 16 amino acids. Germline V gene lookup returns CDR1 FNHDT and CDR2 SITEND (reference sequence). The ends lost 0 bases at V and 3 bases at J; junction bases unmatched: 6. This chain's CDR3 is CASSIAQGVRAETLYF. The part of the CDR3 DNA that was read is TGTGCCAGCAGTATAGCACAGGGGGTGAGGGCAGAA.

This clone was picked up a small number of times. Gene names are the mouse ones. The read ends 4 residues shy of where the CDR3 ends; the end is completed using the germline J gene. The chain uses TRBV13-2 and TRBJ1-1; no clear D. This CDR3 contains 13 residues. The germline V gene has CDR1 NNHNN and CDR2 SYGAGS (reference sequence). The V and J ends lost 0 bases and 0 bases respectively, with 3 bases between them. The covered CDR3 bases are TGTGCCAGCGGTGATGACACAAACACA. The encoded protein is CASGDDTNT. The entire CDR3 is CASGDDTNTEVFF.

Turning to this clone: Here the gene names and germline are mouse. The read terminates 4 residues before the CDR3 end, so the remaining end is supplied by the germline J gene. V usage is TRBV16 and J usage is TRBJ1-2; D not resolved. CDR3 length: 11 amino acids. Germline V gives CDR1 SGHSA, CDR2 FRNQAP. Incomplete CDR3 DNA: TGTGCAAGCAGCTCTGACACC. Translation: CASSSDT. The entire CDR3 protein is CASSSDTDYTF. Filled out from reference TRBV16 and TRBJ1-2, the complete variable domain reads NAGVIQTPRHKVTGKGQEATLWCEPISGHSAVFWYRQTIVQGLEFLTYFRNQAPIDDSGMPKERFSAQMPNQSHSTLKIQSTQPQDSAVYLCASSSDTDYTFGSGTRLLVI.

As for this clone: Gene names are mouse gene names. The read halts 4 residues ahead of the CDR3 end, with the missing end drawn from the germline J gene. This rearrangement joins TRBV13-2 to TRBJ2-7; D may be TRBD2 (5 bases). CDR3 length equals 14 residues. CDR1 and CDR2 (germline): NNHNN, SYGAGS (reference sequence). The part of the CDR3 DNA that was read is TGTGCCAGCGGTGATCATGGACTCGATTAT. Its protein is CASGDHGLDY. In full, the CDR3 reads CASGDHGLDYEQYF.

Comments on this clone: Mouse germline and gene names are used. Sequencing ends 4 residues short of the CDR3 end; the germline J gene provides the rest. V and J are TRBV1 and TRBJ2-2; a weak D match, TRBD1 (5 bases). The V end lost 0 bases, the J end lost 4 bases, and 9 bases lay between the germline ends. The CDR3 extends over 15 amino acids. Germline-derived CDR1 and CDR2 are NSQYPW and LRSPGD (reference sequence). This CDR3 reads CTCSADSRVTGQLYF. CDR3 DNA, as far as it was read: TGCACCTGCAGTGCAGATTCCAGGGTCACCGGG. Full variable domain (rest looked up from reference TRBV1 and TRBJ2-2): VTLLEQNPRWRLVPRGQAVNLRCILKNSQYPWMSWYQQDLQKQLQWLFTLRSPGDKEVKSLPGADYLATRVTDTELRLQVANMSQGRTLYCTCSADSRVTGQLYFGEGSKLTVL.

This clone was counted only a few times. Here the gene names and germline are mouse. The read ends 4 residues before the CDR3 terminus; that terminus is restored from the germline J gene. This chain connects TRBV13-1 to TRBJ2-1, with TRBD2 identical over 10 bases. Germline CDR1 NSHNY, CDR2 SYGAGN. V dropped 5 bases and J dropped 4; count of bases not matched to a gene: 6. CDR3 size: 15 residues. The part of the CDR3 DNA that was read is TGTGCCAGCAGGACGGACTGGGGGACTTATGCT. Translation: CASRTDWGTYA. The whole CDR3 protein reads CASRTDWGTYAEQFF.